Below are 11 T cell receptor beta chains sequenced from a single sample in a study of T cells in Graves' hyperthyroidism and ophthalmopathy. Regions amplified from RNA transcripts were the TCR beta CDR3 regions. Researchers ran a first-round RT-PCR on the TCR CDR3 using the HTBI primer set. MiXCR, applied by TCRdb to the multiplex PCR reads, yields one record per CDR3 protein. Among some 570,000 distinct CDR3 sequences listed, 12% to 15% were seen once. Sequencing was done on a sample of blood. The receptors originated from a woman aged 18-30 years with Graves' ophthalmopathy.

This clonotype was seen more than once but under ten times. V usage is TRBV9 and J usage is TRBJ1-1; the D is unclear. The CDR3 loop spans 12 amino acids. Per the germline V gene, CDR1 is SGDLS and CDR2 is YYNGEE. Trimming shortened V by 3 bases and J by 1 base, and 4 bases separated the two germline ends. CDR3 nucleotide sequence: TGTGCCAGCAGCGCGACGAACACTGAAGCTTTCTTT. Protein sequence: CASSATNTEAFF.

This clonotype was counted at least ten times. CDR3 residues: CASRTTQGRNEKLFF. DNA of the CDR3: TGTGCCAGCAGAACCACTCAGGGGCGGAATGAAAAACTGTTTTTT. The chain uses TRBV2 and TRBJ1-4; D is possibly TRBD1 (6 bases). This CDR3 contains 15 residues. The V gene's germline CDR1 is SNHLY and CDR2 FYNNEI. Trimming took 6 bases from V and 5 from J, leaving 16 bases between them.

This clonotype was observed at least ten times. J is TRBJ2-5 and V is TRBV4-2; 15 bases fit TRBD2. There are 15 residues in the CDR3. Germline V gene data show CDR1 as LGHNA and CDR2 as YNFKEQ. V shed 4 bases, J shed 5 bases, and the junction held 2 bases outside the gene matches. For the CDR3, the DNA is TGTGCCAGCAGCCGAGGACTAGCGGGAGGGGAGACCCAGTACTTC. This encodes CASSRGLAGGETQYF.

This clonotype was seen a handful of times. The V gene is TRBV9, the J gene TRBJ2-2, with D hard to call. Germline assignment: CDR1 SGDLS and CDR2 YYNGEE. V was shortened by 4 bases and J by 9 bases, with 19 bases between the two germline ends. The CDR3 runs 15 residues. This chain's CDR3 is CASSPQWSQGRELFF. The CDR3 region has the DNA TGTGCCAGCAGCCCACAGTGGTCCCAAGGAAGGGAGCTGTTTTTT.

This clonotype has a handful of counts. The V and J genes are TRBV5-1 and TRBJ1-3; the D gene is possibly TRBD1 (5 bases). This CDR3 is 17 amino acids long. V lost 0 bases and J 0 bases, leaving 13 bases between the germline ends. CDR1 and CDR2 from the germline V gene are SGHRS and YFSETQ. The DNA for the CDR3 is TGCGCCAGCAGCTTGGGGGGACCTCCCCGCTCTGGAAACACCATATATTTT. Translated: CASSLGGPPRSGNTIYF.

This clonotype was detected many times. CDR3 sequence (DNA): TGCAGTGCTAGAGAGCAGGGGGAGAGCCCTGAAGCTTTCTTT. Its translation: CSAREQGESPEAFF. The chain is built from TRBV20-1 and TRBJ1-1; 7 bases align to TRBD1. CDR1 DFQATT and CDR2 SNEGSKA come from the germline V gene (reference sequence). This CDR3 spans 14 amino acids. Trimming at V came to 0 bases and at J to 6 bases, leaving 7 bases not matched to a gene.

In its sample, this clonotype was seen many times. This chain links TRBV3-1 with TRBJ2-2, with TRBD2 matching over 7 bases. Germline values: CDR1 LGHDT, CDR2 YNNKEL (reference sequence). CDR3 length: 15 amino acids. With 2 bases clipped from V and 5 bases from J, the junction kept 5 bases outside the gene matches. The CDR3 nucleotides are TGTGCCAGCAGCCAATCGGGAGGAGGGACCGGGGAGCTGTTTTTT. This sequence encodes CASSQSGGGTGELFF.

The chain links TRBV20-1 to TRBJ1-1; 9 bases fit TRBD1. Germline V CDR1 and CDR2: DFQATT, SNEGSKA (reference sequence). This CDR3 spans 13 amino acids. V was pared by 6 bases and J by 1 base, with 3 bases of the junction left unmatched. In DNA, the CDR3 is TGCAGTGCCCGGGACAGGGCGAACACTGAAGCTTTCTTT. Its protein is CSARDRANTEAFF.

This clonotype was detected a few times. The chain has TRBV6-1 and TRBJ2-1, with 9 bases matching TRBD1. The V gene end was trimmed by 7 bases and the J gene end by 8 bases; junction bases not matched to a gene: 6. Germline V gene data show CDR1 as MNHNS and CDR2 as SASEGT. The CDR3 has 13 residues. CDR3 loop: CASIEDRGYEQFF. The CDR3 nucleotides read TGTGCCAGCATCGAGGACAGGGGCTATGAGCAGTTCTTC.

The J gene is TRBJ2-5, the V gene TRBV20-1; D is perhaps TRBD1 (6 bases). The CDR3 runs 13 residues. Germline V CDR1 and CDR2: DFQATT, SNEGSKA (reference sequence). The V end lost 1 base, the J end lost 2 bases, and 8 bases lay between the germline ends. The CDR3 here is CSARADRQETQYF. Written as DNA, the CDR3 is TGCAGTGCTAGAGCGGACAGACAAGAGACCCAGTACTTC.

This clonotype has only a few counts. The chain uses TRBV19 and TRBJ2-1; D gene ambiguous. The germline V gene has CDR1 LNHDA and CDR2 SQIVND (reference sequence). CDR3 length: 15 amino acids. Between the trimmed V and J ends, which lost 1 base and 4 bases, there was a span of 11 bases. CDR3 region: CASSIGRSPYNEQFF. The CDR3 coding sequence is TGTGCCAGTAGTATAGGACGGAGTCCTTACAATGAGCAGTTCTTC.